This entry describes one TCR beta chain. The same CDR3 also results from other DNA sequences found in this sample. These data are taken from a study of blood T cell repertoires in COVID-19. Overall study: Sites in the United States, Italy and Spain provided acute and convalescent COVID-19 samples.

Here immunoSEQ multiplex PCR was the method, and the copy in TCRdb shows in-frame clones only, minus some. The sample shows about 230,000 clones, 65% to 85% of them seen only once. In germline, CDR1 is LGHNA, CDR2 YSLEER. The V and J ends lost 4 bases and 1 base, in that order; junction bases with no gene match: 2. The length of the CDR3 is 14 residues. Source material: peripheral blood. This receptor was taken from a woman in her thirties with COVID-19, enrolled during active disease. The rearrangement links TRBV4-3 to TRBJ1-1; 8 bases agree with TRBD1. CDR3 residues: CASSPQGGNTEAFF. The CDR3 coding sequence is TGCGCCAGCAGCCCACAGGGGGGGAACACTGAAGCTTTCTTT.